The clone carrying this TCR beta chain has only a few counts. Its antigen is as yet unknown. The data were obtained in a study of blood T cells in healthy people across ages. Overall study: With template switching, about one barcoded beta molecule was captured per two T cells. Study-level results: Roughly linear declines in TCR beta diversity per million T cells occurred with age.

A second PCR, run for roughly 7 to 11 cycles, used a sample-barcoded 5' primer plus a J-beta primer mix. TCRdb reprocessed the 5' RACE reads with MiXCR, giving one entry per CDR3 protein. The table includes 950,000 to 1,200,000 distinct CDR3 sequences, roughly two fifths detected once. The receptor was isolated from a man aged 18 to 30 in good health. Sequencing used blood.

The CDR3 sequence: CASSQGTGALDTQYF. CDR3 DNA sequence: TGTGCCAGCAGCCAAGGGACAGGGGCGTTGGATACGCAGTATTTT. The chain uses TRBV3-1 and TRBJ2-3; 9 nucleotides line up with TRBD1. The CDR3 contains 15 residues. Germline CDR1 reads LGHDT; CDR2 reads YNNKEL (reference sequence). Germline trimming cut 1 base from V and 6 bases from J; bases unmatched to any gene: 5.